The text below deals with one TCR beta chain. Its antigen is still unknown. The sample originates from a study of Graves' ophthalmopathy and Graves' hyperthyroidism. As for the study in general: Hyperthyroidism was classified as stable if no ophthalmopathy occurred within 18 months of follow-up. Overall study findings and caveats: The authors also found most expanded thyroid clonotypes above 0.001 frequency in blood. Ophthalmopathy was separated from stable hyperthyroidism by a 13-signature model with roughly 91% sensitivity and over 70% specificity.

Trimming left V 1 base short and J 2 bases short, with 14 bases between. This CDR3 is built from 16 residues. Germline V gene lookup returns CDR1 SGHVS and CDR2 FQNEAQ. TCR beta CDR3 amplification used RNA transcripts. HTBI-primed first-round RT-PCR preceded second-round multiplex PCR. MiXCR, run by TCRdb on the multiplex PCR reads, gives a single entry per CDR3 protein. In the table there are approximately 1.2 million distinct CDR3 sequences, 35% to 45% of which are singletons. The sample was peripheral blood or thyroid tissue (not recorded which). V is TRBV7-8 and J is TRBJ1-1; D remains unclear. This clonotype was sampled from an adult man with Graves' hyperthyroidism. CDR3 nucleotide sequence: TGTGCCAGCAGCTTAGGTTTTAGCAGATCAAACACTGAAGCTTTCTTT. Encoded protein: CASSLGFSRSNTEAFF. Full variable domain (outside the CDR3, taken from reference TRBV7-8 and TRBJ1-1): GAGVSQSPRYKVAKRGQDVALRCDPISGHVSLFWYQQALGQGPEFLTYFQNEAQLDKSGLPSDRFFAERPEGSVSTLKIQRTQQEDSAVYLCASSLGFSRSNTEAFFGQGTRLTVV.